Following are 21 T cell receptor beta chains from one sample sequenced in a study of CD8 T cells in Susac syndrome. Reverse transcription of roughly 0.5 to 1 ug RNA was carried out with random hexamers. From the immunoSEQ multiplex PCR reads, TCRdb called clonotypes with MiXCR, one entry per CDR3 protein. The sample lists approximately 100,000 distinct CDR3 sequences, about 90% occurring once. Sequenced sample: CD4+ T cells from PBMCs. The receptors derive from a human donor in good health.

Details on this clonotype: One junction end does not reproduce the germline sequence, and a read error may be involved. This chain links TRBV5-8 with TRBJ2-7, with TRBD2 identical over 13 bases. Looked up from germline, CDR1 is SGHTS and CDR2 is YDEGEE. CDR3 length: 11 residues. The CDR3 DNA reads TGTGCCAGCAGCTCTGGACTAGCGGGAGTATTC. Protein: CASSSGLAGVF.

The gene calls are TRBV4-1 and TRBJ2-1; D might be TRBD1 (6 bases). The CDR3 spans 14 residues. Germline lookup yields CDR1 MGHRA and CDR2 YSYEKL. Between the trimmed V and J ends, which lost 0 bases and 6 bases, there was a span of 9 bases. In nucleotides, the CDR3 is TGCGCCAGCAGCCAAGAGGGGACAATCAATGAGCAGTTCTTC. Translation gives CASSQEGTINEQFF.

V and J are TRBV4-3 and TRBJ2-5; D is unresolved. V was cut by 0 bases and J by 6 bases, with 17 bases left in between. The CDR3 consists of 16 residues. Germline V gives CDR1 LGHNA, CDR2 YSLEER. CDR3 residues: CASSQDRLAVVQTQYF. The CDR3 DNA follows: TGCGCCAGCAGCCAAGACCGGTTGGCCGTCGTACAGACCCAGTACTTC.

A single count supports this clonotype. The genes are TRBV4-3 and TRBJ1-2, with 10 bases lining up with TRBD1. CDR1 and CDR2 from the germline V gene are LGHNA and YSLEER. The CDR3 runs to 14 residues. The V segment lost 4 bases and the J segment 5 bases; nucleotides outside the gene matches: 4. CDR3 loop: CASSRGQGEYGYTF. The CDR3 DNA is TGCGCCAGCAGCCGAGGACAGGGGGAGTATGGCTACACCTTC.

The chain has TRBV29-1 and TRBJ2-7; 7 bases line up with TRBD2. Germline CDR1 reads SQVTM; CDR2 reads ANQGSEA. The junction had 5 bases not matched to a gene; V was cut back by 6 bases and J by 6 bases. The CDR3 loop spans 11 amino acids. Here the CDR3 DNA reads TGCAGCGTCGTGGGGAGGGCCGAGCAGTACTTC. Translating it yields CSVVGRAEQYF.

The chain combines TRBV18 with TRBJ1-1; D not certain. V lost 3 bases and J lost 8, with 10 bases in between. The V gene's germline CDR1 is KGHSH and CDR2 LQKENI. The CDR3 is made up of 12 amino acids. This CDR3 reads CASSPEPTEAFF. DNA of the CDR3: TGTGCCAGCTCACCGGAACCGACAGAAGCTTTCTTT. The full variable domain, in which reference TRBV18 and TRBJ1-1 provide the parts outside the CDR3, is NAGVMQNPRHLVRRRGQEARLRCSPMKGHSHVYWYRQLPEEGLKFMVYLQKENIIDESGMPKERFSAEFPKEGPSILRIQQVVRGDSAAYFCASSPEPTEAFFGQGTRLTVV.

This clonotype was seen only once. The chain couples TRBV18 to TRBJ1-1, with D perhaps matching TRBD1 (5 bases). CDR3 length equals 13 residues. Germline V CDR1 and CDR2: KGHSH, LQKENI. The germline V and J ends were trimmed by 2 bases and 6 bases, with 10 bases remaining between them. In nucleotides, the CDR3 is TGTGCCAGCTCACCAGATGGGACCTCTGAAGCTTTCTTT. It encodes CASSPDGTSEAFF.

This CDR3 reads CASSPTTGGGYPLHF. The DNA for the CDR3 is TGTGCCAGCAGCCCCACTACCGGTGGGGGCTACCCCCTCCACTTT. The chain is built from TRBV7-2 and TRBJ1-6; the D gene is possibly TRBD1 (6 bases). The V and J ends lost 5 bases and 13 bases respectively, with 21 bases between them. Germline CDR1 SGHTA, CDR2 FQGNSA. The CDR3 is made up of 15 amino acids.

The chain combines TRBV6-2 or TRBV6-3 with TRBJ2-1; TRBD1 matches 8 bases. Germline-derived CDR1 and CDR2 are MNHEY and SVGEGT. CDR3 size: 16 residues. V gave up 6 bases and J gave up 1 base; unmatched junction bases: 8. For the CDR3, the DNA is TGTGCCAGCAGATTTACCAGGGGGCGGTCCTACAATGAGCAGTTCTTC. Protein: CASRFTRGRSYNEQFF.

The CDR3 coding sequence is TGTGCCAGCAGCCAAGAATATGGGACTAGCGGGAGAAATGAGCAGTTCTTC. The encoded protein is CASSQEYGTSGRNEQFF. This chain connects TRBV3-1 to TRBJ2-1; TRBD2 matches at 14 bases. J was trimmed by 7 bases and V by 0 bases; bases with no gene match: 5. This CDR3 contains 17 residues. Per germline, CDR1 LGHDT and CDR2 YNNKEL (reference sequence).

The chain combines TRBV5-6 with TRBJ2-1; D is undetermined. Germline CDR1 reads SGHDT; CDR2 reads YYEEEE. The V gene lost 2 bases and the J gene lost 4 bases, with 4 bases spanning the gap. This CDR3 contains 12 residues. The CDR3 DNA reads TGTGCCAGCAGCTTAATTTACAATGAGCAGTTCTTC. It codes for CASSLIYNEQFF.

The chain links TRBV7-9 to TRBJ2-5, with 14 bases lining up with TRBD2. Germline V CDR1 and CDR2: SEHNR, FQNEAQ (reference sequence). This CDR3 is 17 amino acids long. With 1 base clipped from V and 2 bases from J, the junction kept 3 bases outside the gene matches. The CDR3 region is CASSLGGLAGVQETQYF. The CDR3 DNA reads TGTGCCAGCAGCTTAGGGGGACTAGCGGGAGTTCAAGAGACCCAGTACTTC.

The CDR3 DNA reads as TGTGCCATGAGCTCCTACAATGAGCAGTTCTTC. Its translation is CAMSSYNEQFF. The gene calls are TRBV5-4 and TRBJ2-1; no firm D call. Deletions cut 9 bases from V and 0 bases from J, with 4 bases between. The CDR3 sequence is 11 residues long. Germline CDR1 is SGHNT and CDR2 is YYREEE (reference sequence).

The J gene is TRBJ2-2, the V gene TRBV5-1; the match to TRBD1 covers 7 bases. The CDR3 extends over 17 amino acids. V was clipped by 2 bases and J by 4 bases; unmatched bases: 11. Per germline, CDR1 SGHRS and CDR2 YFSETQ. The CDR3 loop reads CASSLQGPTRGTGELFF. In DNA form, the CDR3 reads TGCGCCAGCAGCTTACAGGGGCCTACCAGGGGCACCGGGGAGCTGTTTTTT. The whole variable domain, filled in from reference TRBV5-1 and TRBJ2-2, reads KAGVTQTPRYLIKTRGQQVTLSCSPISGHRSVSWYQQTPGQGLQFLFEYFSETQRNKGNFPGRFSGRQFSNSRSEMNVSTLELGDSALYLCASSLQGPTRGTGELFFGEGSRLTVL.

V and J are TRBV5-5 and TRBJ1-1; tentatively, D is TRBD1 (6 bases). V gave up 4 bases and J gave up 0 bases, with 13 bases separating them. The germline CDR1 and CDR2 sequences are SGHKS and YYEKEE (reference sequence). This CDR3 has 15 residues. In nucleotides, the CDR3 is TGTGCCAGCAGCGCACGGACAGCCATGAACACTGAAGCTTTCTTT. It translates to CASSARTAMNTEAFF.

The chain uses TRBV3-1 and TRBJ2-6; 7 positions match TRBD1. From germline, CDR1 is LGHDT and CDR2 YNNKEL (reference sequence). The CDR3 loop spans 16 amino acids. Trimming removed 2 bases from V and 0 bases from J; junction bases left unmatched: 1. The CDR3 DNA reads TGTGCCAGCAGCCAATACAGGGGCTCTGGGGCCAACGTCCTGACTTTC. Amino acids: CASSQYRGSGANVLTF.

For the CDR3, the DNA is TGTGCCAGCAGCCAACCGGACAGGGCGAATGGCTACACCTTC. This codes for CASSQPDRANGYTF. The rearrangement joins TRBV3-1 to TRBJ1-2; 8 bases map to TRBD1. The CDR3 is made up of 14 amino acids. Trimming took 2 bases from V and 6 from J; bases not matched to a gene: 5. Germline CDR1 reads LGHDT; CDR2 reads YNNKEL (reference sequence).

The gene calls are TRBV4-3 and TRBJ1-5, with D perhaps matching TRBD1 (6 bases). CDR1 and CDR2 (germline): LGHNA, YSLEER. V lost 0 bases and J 0 bases, leaving 15 bases between the germline ends. CDR3 length equals 18 residues. The CDR3 here is CASSQEGGTQDSNQPQHF. The CDR3 region has the DNA TGCGCCAGCAGCCAAGAAGGGGGGACACAAGATAGCAATCAGCCCCAGCATTTT.

This chain joins TRBV18 and TRBJ1-5, with 9 bases fitting TRBD1. The V gene's germline CDR1 is KGHSH and CDR2 LQKENI. Trimming took 8 bases from V and 7 from J; bases not matched to a gene: 6. The CDR3 length is 13 residues. The chain's CDR3 is CASLTGGGQPQHF. The DNA of the CDR3 is TGTGCCAGCCTGACAGGGGGTGGCCAGCCCCAGCATTTT.

The chain has TRBV5-1 and TRBJ1-1; D remains unclear. Trimming took off 0 bases at V and 3 bases at J, with 15 bases between the two ends. The V gene's germline CDR1 is SGHRS and CDR2 YFSETQ. The CDR3 covers 16 residues. In DNA form, the CDR3 reads TGCGCCAGCAGCTTGGGAGGGTTTTCTGTGGACACTGAAGCTTTCTTT. Translation gives CASSLGGFSVDTEAFF.

The chain has TRBV10-3 and TRBJ2-7; tentatively, D is TRBD1 (5 bases). Trimming left V 2 bases short and J 3 bases short, with 11 bases between. The CDR3 covers 14 residues. Germline V gene data show CDR1 as ENHRY and CDR2 as SYGVKD. This chain's CDR3 is CAISEGAELYEQYF. The CDR3 DNA is TGTGCCATCAGTGAGGGGGCAGAGCTCTACGAGCAGTACTTC.